The T cell receptor beta chain described here comes from a study of radiation and T cells in renal cell carcinoma. As to time point: blood 2 weeks post-SBRT. Treatment here: 15 Gy SBRT to primary tumor, nephrectomy 4 weeks later. Germline V gene lookup returns CDR1 LNHNV and CDR2 YYDKDF (reference sequence). Germline trimming cut 0 bases from V and 6 bases from J; bases unmatched to any gene: 13. There are 18 residues in the CDR3. Assay used: immunoSEQ multiplex PCR; TCRdb lists only in-frame clones, some missing. This sample has over 60,000 clones, with about 86% found just once. The specimen comprised blood, sampled from a patient whose treatment included radiotherapy and nephrectomy. This rearrangement joins TRBV15 to TRBJ2-3; TRBD1 agrees at 9 bases. This TCR came from a woman between 50 and 59 years old with renal cell carcinoma. CDR3 in DNA: TGTGCCACCAGCAGAGAAGTTGCGGGACAGGGAGTCAGCGATACGCAGTATTTT. Translated: CATSREVAGQGVSDTQYF. Full variable domain (missing parts from reference TRBV15 and TRBJ2-3): DAMVIQNPRYQVTQFGKPVTLSCSQTLNHNVMYWYQQKSSQAPKLLFHYYDKDFNNEADTPDNFQSRRPNTSFCFLDIRSPGLGDTAMYLCATSREVAGQGVSDTQYFGPGTRLTVL.